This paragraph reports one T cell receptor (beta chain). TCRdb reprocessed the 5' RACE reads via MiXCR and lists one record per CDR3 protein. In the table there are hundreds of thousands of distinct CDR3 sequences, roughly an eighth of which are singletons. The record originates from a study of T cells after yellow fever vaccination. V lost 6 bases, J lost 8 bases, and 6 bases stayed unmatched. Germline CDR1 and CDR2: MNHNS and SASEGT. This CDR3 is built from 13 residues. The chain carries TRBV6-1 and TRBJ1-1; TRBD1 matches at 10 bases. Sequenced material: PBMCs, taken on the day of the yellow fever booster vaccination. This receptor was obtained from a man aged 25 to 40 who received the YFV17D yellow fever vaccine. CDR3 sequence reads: CASRGQGIEEAFF. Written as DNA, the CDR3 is TGTGCCAGCAGGGGACAGGGGATTGAGGAAGCTTTCTTT.